This passage covers 3 T cell receptor beta chains from one sample sequenced in a study of cytomegalovirus exposure and HLA in healthy donors. Vbeta (60) and Jbeta (13) primers were used in the PCR. Clones were read by immunoSEQ multiplex PCR, and TCRdb kept only the in-frame ones, dropping some. The data contain some 85,000 clones, 76% of them singletons. Specimen: PBMCs. The receptors shown here come from a male donor in good health and CMV-seronegative.

This clone came up a few times. This chain connects TRBV7-2 to TRBJ1-2, with TRBD1 matching 10 bases. Per the germline V gene, CDR1 is SGHTA and CDR2 is FQGNSA. The trim removed 1 base at V and 8 bases at J, leaving 7 bases unmatched. There are 15 residues in the CDR3. The CDR3 region has the DNA TGTGCCAGCAGCTTAGGGGTGGACAGGGGGAAAGGCTACACCTTC. Translation: CASSLGVDRGKGYTF. Using reference TRBV7-2 and TRBJ1-2 for the parts outside the CDR3, the full variable domain is GAGVSQSPSNKVTEKGKDVELRCDPISGHTALYWYRQSLGQGLEFLIYFQGNSAPDKSGLPSDRFSAERTGGSVSTLTIQRTQQEDSAVYLCASSLGVDRGKGYTFGSGTRLTVV.

The chain employs TRBV2 and TRBJ1-5; maybe TRBD1 (5 bases). CDR1 and CDR2 from the germline V gene are SNHLY and FYNNEI. The ends were cut back, 2 bases at V and 0 bases at J, with 11 bases in the middle. This CDR3 has 16 residues. The CDR3 is CASSEWGVNSNQPQHF. CDR3 coding DNA: TGTGCCAGCAGTGAATGGGGGGTTAATAGCAATCAGCCCCAGCATTTT.

The rearrangement uses TRBV29-1 and TRBJ1-2; 11 bases are a match to TRBD1. CDR1 SQVTM and CDR2 ANQGSEA come from the germline V gene. The trim removed 8 bases at V and 7 bases at J, leaving 12 bases unmatched. There are 14 residues in the CDR3. CDR3 DNA sequence: TGCAGCTCCGAGGCCGGGACAGGGGGACGTGGCTACACCTTC. Translation: CSSEAGTGGRGYTF.